This T cell receptor beta chain was retrieved from a study of blood T cells in healthy people across ages. Study-wide results and caveats: Researchers judged that diversity estimates from one million T cells fell short of true values.

Each donor's blood draw was around 9.2 milliliters of peripheral blood. Extracted total RNA amounted to at least 5.5 micrograms for each sample. As concerns this clonotype: Its specificity is unknown.

A sample-barcoded 5' primer and a J-beta primer mix were used in a second PCR of roughly 7 to 11 cycles. Through a template-switch adaptor with 12 random nucleotides, each cDNA molecule received a tag. TCRdb analysed the 5' RACE reads with MiXCR anew, one entry per CDR3 protein. The sample contains about 640,000 distinct CDR3 sequences, 58% of which appear only once. Sequenced material: blood. The TCR was taken from a man aged 60 to 75 in good health.

The CDR3 coding sequence is TGTGCCAGCAGCTTAGCACAGATTAATAACAATGAGCAGTTCTTC. Its protein is CASSLAQINNNEQFF. The rearrangement joins TRBV7-9 to TRBJ2-1; the D is unclear. Germline CDR1 and CDR2: SEHNR and FQNEAQ (reference sequence). CDR3 size: 15 residues. Trimming took 0 bases from V and 5 from J, leaving 11 bases between them.